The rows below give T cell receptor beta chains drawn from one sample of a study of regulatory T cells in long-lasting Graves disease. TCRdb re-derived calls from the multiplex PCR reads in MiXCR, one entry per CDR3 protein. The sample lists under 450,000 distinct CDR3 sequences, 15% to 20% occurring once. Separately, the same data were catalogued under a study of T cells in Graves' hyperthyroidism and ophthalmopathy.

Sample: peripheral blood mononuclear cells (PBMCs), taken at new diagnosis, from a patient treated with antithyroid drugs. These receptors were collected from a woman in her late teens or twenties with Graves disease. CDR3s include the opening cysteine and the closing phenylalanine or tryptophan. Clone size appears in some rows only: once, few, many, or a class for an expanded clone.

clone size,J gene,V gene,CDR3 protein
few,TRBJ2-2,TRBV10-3,CAISDPGTDPNTGELFF
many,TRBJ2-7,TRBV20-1,CSARAGSGKTYEQYF
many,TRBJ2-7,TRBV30,CATTGETFYEQYF
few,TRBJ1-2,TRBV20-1,CSARDSWVGRGYTF
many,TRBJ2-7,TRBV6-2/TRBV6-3,CASSYIGGDEQYF
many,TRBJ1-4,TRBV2,CASSETFEKLFF
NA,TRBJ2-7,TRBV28,CAGGRDREIDEQYF
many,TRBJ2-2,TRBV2,CAIGLAGGSNTGELFF
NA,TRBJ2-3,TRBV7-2,CASRLGHTQYF
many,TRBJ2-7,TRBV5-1,CASSPEGSRGEQYF
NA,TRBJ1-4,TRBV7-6,CASSLAPPTGATNEKLFF
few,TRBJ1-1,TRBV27,CASSLYGQQNTEAFF
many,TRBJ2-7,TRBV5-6,CASSLAPDSYEQYF
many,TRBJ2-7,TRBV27,CASSLSAGAAYEQYF
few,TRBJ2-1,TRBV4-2,CASSHTGDASYNEQFF
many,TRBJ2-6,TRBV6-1,CASSEDSSGANVLTF
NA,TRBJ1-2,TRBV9,CASSVQGNYGYTF
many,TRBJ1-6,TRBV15,CATSSGFGTGGSPLHF
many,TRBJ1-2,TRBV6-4,CASSTGMESGGYTF
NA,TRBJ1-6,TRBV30,CAWSVAGGRWDSPLHF
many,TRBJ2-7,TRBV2,CASSKAGGPGYEQYF
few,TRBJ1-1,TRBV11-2,CASSLDQSLFTEAFF
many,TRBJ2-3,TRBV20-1,CSATRFGSGGTDTQYF
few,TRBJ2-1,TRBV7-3,CASSLGTSGNEQFF
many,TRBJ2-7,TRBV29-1,CSAETGTGLEQYF
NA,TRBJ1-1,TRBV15,CATSRKGTVNGAFF
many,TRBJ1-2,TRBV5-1,CASRSDTYYGYTF
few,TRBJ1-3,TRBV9,CASSPQPQGLRNTIYF
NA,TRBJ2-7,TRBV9,CVSTRGSGSFYEQYF